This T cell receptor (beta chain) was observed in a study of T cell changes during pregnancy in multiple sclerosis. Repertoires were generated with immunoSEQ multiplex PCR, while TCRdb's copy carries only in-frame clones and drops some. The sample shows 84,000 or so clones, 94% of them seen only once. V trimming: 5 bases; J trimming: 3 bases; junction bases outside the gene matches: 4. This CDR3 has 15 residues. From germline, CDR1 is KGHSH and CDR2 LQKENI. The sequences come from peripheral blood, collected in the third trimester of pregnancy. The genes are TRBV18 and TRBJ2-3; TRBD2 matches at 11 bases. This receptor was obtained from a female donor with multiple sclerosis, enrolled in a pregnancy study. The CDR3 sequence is CASSTGLAGTDTQYF. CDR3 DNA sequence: TGTGCCAGCTCAACCGGACTAGCGGGTACAGATACGCAGTATTTT. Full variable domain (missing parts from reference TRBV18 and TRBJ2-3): NAGVMQNPRHLVRRRGQEARLRCSPMKGHSHVYWYRQLPEEGLKFMVYLQKENIIDESGMPKERFSAEFPKEGPSILRIQQVVRGDSAAYFCASSTGLAGTDTQYFGPGTRLTVL.